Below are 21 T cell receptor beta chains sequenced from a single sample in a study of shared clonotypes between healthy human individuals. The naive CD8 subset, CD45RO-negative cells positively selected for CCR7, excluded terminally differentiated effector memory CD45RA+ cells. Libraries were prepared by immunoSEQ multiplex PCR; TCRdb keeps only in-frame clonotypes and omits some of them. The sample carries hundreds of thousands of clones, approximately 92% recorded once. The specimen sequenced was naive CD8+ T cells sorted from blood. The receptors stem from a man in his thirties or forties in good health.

DNA of the CDR3: TGTGCCAGCAGTACGGGACCGGGAGCCTACGAGCAGTACTTC. As protein: CASSTGPGAYEQYF. The chain recombines TRBV6-5 with TRBJ2-7; D might be TRBD2 (6 bases). CDR1 and CDR2 (germline): MNHEY, SVGAGI. Trimming took 5 bases from V and 2 from J, leaving 13 bases between them. CDR3 size: 14 residues.

CDR3 sequence: CASSSYVGGNEQYF. CDR3 nucleotides: TGTGCCAGCAGCTCATACGTTGGGGGAAACGAGCAGTACTTC. The genes are TRBV5-4 and TRBJ2-7, with D tentatively TRBD1 or TRBD2 (5 bases each). The germline V gene has CDR1 SGHNT and CDR2 YYREEE (reference sequence). V gave up 3 bases and J gave up 5 bases, with 15 bases separating them. This CDR3 has 14 residues.

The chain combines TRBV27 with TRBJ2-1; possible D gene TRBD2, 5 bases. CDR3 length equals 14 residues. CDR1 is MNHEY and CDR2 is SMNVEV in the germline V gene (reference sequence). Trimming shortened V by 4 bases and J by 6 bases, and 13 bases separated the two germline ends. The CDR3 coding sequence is TGTGCCAGCAGTTCGGGATCCACACCCAATGAGCAGTTCTTC. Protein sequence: CASSSGSTPNEQFF.

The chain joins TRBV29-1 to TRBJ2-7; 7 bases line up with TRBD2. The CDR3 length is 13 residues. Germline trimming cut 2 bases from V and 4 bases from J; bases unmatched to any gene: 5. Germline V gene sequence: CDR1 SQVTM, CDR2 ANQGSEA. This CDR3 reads CSVESPSGYEQYF. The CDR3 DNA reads TGCAGCGTTGAATCCCCTAGCGGATACGAGCAGTACTTC.

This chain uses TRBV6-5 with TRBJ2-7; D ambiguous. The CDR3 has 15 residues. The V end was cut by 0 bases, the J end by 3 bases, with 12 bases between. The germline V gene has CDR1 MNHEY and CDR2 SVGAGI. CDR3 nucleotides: TGTGCCAGCAGTTACTCGATGGTGCGGTTCTACGAGCAGTACTTC. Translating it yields CASSYSMVRFYEQYF.

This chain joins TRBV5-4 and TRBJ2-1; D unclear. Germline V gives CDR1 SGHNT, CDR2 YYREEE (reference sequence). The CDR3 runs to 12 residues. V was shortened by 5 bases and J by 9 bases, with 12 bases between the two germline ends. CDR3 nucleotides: TGTGCCAGCAGTTCCGGCCTTCTTGAGCAGTTCTTC. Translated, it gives CASSSGLLEQFF.

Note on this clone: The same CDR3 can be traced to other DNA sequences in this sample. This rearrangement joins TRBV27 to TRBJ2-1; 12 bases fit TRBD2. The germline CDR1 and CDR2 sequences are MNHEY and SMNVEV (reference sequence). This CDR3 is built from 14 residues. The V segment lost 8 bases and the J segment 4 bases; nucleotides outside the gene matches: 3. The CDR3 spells CASSLAGGYNEQFF. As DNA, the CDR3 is TGTGCCAGCTCCCTAGCGGGAGGGTACAATGAGCAGTTCTTC.

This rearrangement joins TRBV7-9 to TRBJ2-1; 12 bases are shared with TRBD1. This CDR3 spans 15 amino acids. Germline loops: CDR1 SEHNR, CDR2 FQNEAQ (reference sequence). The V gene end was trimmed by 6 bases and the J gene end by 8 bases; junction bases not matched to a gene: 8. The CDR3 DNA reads TGTGCCAGCAGGTCCGGGACAGGGGGCAAGCATGAGCAGTTCTTC. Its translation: CASRSGTGGKHEQFF.

The CDR3 nucleotides read TGTGCCAGCAGTGGGGTCCCAAGATACGACTCCTACGAGCAGTACTTC. Translated: CASSGVPRYDSYEQYF. The V and J genes are TRBV6-1 and TRBJ2-7, with D hard to call. V was cut by 4 bases and J by 0 bases, with 16 bases left in between. CDR1 MNHNS and CDR2 SASEGT come from the germline V gene. This CDR3 is built from 16 residues.

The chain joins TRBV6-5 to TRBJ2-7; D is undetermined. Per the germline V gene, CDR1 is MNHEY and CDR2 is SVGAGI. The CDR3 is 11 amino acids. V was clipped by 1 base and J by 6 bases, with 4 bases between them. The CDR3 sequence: CASSYYSEQYF. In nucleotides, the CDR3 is TGTGCCAGCAGTTACTACAGCGAGCAGTACTTC.

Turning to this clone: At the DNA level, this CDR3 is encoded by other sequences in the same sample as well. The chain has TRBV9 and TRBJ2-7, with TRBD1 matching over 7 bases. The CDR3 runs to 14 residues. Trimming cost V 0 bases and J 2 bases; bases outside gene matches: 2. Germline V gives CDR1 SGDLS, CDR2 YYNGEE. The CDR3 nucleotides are TGTGCCAGCAGCGTAGGGACAGGCGCCTACGAGCAGTACTTC. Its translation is CASSVGTGAYEQYF.

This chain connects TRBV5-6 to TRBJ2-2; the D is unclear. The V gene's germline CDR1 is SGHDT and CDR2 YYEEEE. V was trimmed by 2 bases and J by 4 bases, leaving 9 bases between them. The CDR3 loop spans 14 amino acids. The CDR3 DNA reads TGTGCCAGCAGCTTATTGGAAGGCACCGGGGAGCTGTTTTTT. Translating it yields CASSLLEGTGELFF. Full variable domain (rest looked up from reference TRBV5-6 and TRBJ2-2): DAGVTQSPTHLIKTRGQQVTLRCSPKSGHDTVSWYQQALGQGPQFIFQYYEEEERQRGNFPDRFSGHQFPNYSSELNVNALLLGDSALYLCASSLLEGTGELFFGEGSRLTVL.

CDR3 amino acids: CASNSLFQDNTGELFF. CDR3 bases: TGTGCCAGCAACAGTTTGTTCCAGGATAACACCGGGGAGCTGTTTTTT. The genes are TRBV28 and TRBJ2-2, with unresolved D. The CDR3 sequence is 16 residues long. Trimming took off 7 bases at V and 2 bases at J, with 17 bases between the two ends. The germline CDR1 and CDR2 sequences are MDHEN and SYDVKM.

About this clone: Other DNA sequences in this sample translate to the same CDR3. The DNA for the CDR3 is TGTGCCAGTAGGCCGGGACAGGGGAGCAATCAGCCCCAGCATTTT. Its translation is CASRPGQGSNQPQHF. The V gene is TRBV19, the J gene TRBJ1-5, with TRBD1 matching 10 bases. With 6 bases clipped from V and 1 base from J, the junction kept 3 bases outside the gene matches. There are 15 residues in the CDR3. From germline, CDR1 is LNHDA and CDR2 SQIVND (reference sequence).

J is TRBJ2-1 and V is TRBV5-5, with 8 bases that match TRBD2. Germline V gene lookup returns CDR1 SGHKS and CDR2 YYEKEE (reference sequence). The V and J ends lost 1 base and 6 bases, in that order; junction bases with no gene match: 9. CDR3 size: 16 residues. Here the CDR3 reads CASSLFPAGAINEQFF. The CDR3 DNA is TGTGCCAGCAGCTTGTTTCCAGCGGGAGCGATCAATGAGCAGTTCTTC.

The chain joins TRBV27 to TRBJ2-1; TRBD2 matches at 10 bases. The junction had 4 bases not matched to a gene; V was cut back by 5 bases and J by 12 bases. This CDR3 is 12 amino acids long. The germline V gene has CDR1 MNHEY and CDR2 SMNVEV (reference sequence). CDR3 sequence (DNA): TGTGCCAGCAGTAAGAGCGGGAGGGCGCAGTTCTTC. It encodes CASSKSGRAQFF.

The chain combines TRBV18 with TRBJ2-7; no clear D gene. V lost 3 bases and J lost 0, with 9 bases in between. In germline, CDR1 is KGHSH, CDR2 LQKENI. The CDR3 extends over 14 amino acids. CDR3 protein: CASSPAASSYEQYF. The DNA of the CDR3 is TGTGCCAGCTCACCCGCGGCAAGCTCCTACGAGCAGTACTTC.

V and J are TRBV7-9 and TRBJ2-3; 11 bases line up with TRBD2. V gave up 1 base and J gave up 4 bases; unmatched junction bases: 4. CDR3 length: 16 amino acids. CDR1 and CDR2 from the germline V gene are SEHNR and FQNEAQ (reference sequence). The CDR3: CASSLETSGASDTQYF. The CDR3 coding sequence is TGTGCCAGCAGCTTAGAGACTAGCGGGGCCTCAGATACGCAGTATTTT.

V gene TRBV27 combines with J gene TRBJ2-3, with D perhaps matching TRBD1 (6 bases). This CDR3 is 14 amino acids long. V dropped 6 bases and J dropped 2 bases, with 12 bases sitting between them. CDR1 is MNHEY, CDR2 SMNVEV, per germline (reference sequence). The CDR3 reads CASRKQGLTDTQYF. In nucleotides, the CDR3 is TGTGCCAGCAGAAAACAGGGTCTCACAGATACGCAGTATTTT.

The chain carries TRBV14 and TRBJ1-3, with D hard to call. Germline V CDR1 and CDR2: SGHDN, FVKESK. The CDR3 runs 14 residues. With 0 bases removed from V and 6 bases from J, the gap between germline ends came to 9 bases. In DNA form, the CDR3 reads TGTGCCAGCAGCCAAGATTCGACGGCAAACACCATATATTTT. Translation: CASSQDSTANTIYF.

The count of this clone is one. The CDR3: CSVETGFSYEQYF. The CDR3 nucleotides read TGCAGCGTTGAGACAGGGTTCTCCTACGAGCAGTACTTC. The chain has TRBV29-1 and TRBJ2-7, with TRBD1 matching 7 bases. The CDR3 sequence is 13 residues long. Per the germline V gene, CDR1 is SQVTM and CDR2 is ANQGSEA. J lost 0 bases, V lost 3 bases, and 2 bases had no gene match.